This TCR beta chain derives from a study of shared clonotypes between healthy human individuals. Overall study results and limits: Only blood was sampled; tissue repertoires likely differ. Sharing across four donors was seen in 4.5% to 5.5% of naive CD4 clonotypes. Non-shared clonotypes had lower generation probabilities than clonotypes shared by all four sorted-subset donors.

CDR1 is MDHEN, CDR2 SYDVKM, per germline. The CDR3 runs 14 residues. Trimming took off 6 bases at V and 2 bases at J, with 14 bases between the two ends. TCRdb's copy holds only in-frame clones and misses some; the assay was immunoSEQ multiplex PCR. The table has hundreds of thousands of clones, less than 80% seen once; the top ten hold around 1.8%. Details on this clone: The antigen remains unidentified.

The receptor was derived from a woman between 25 and 40 years old in good health. Sequenced input: memory CD4+ T cells sorted from blood. The subset was: CD45RA-negative fraction. The V and J genes are TRBV28 and TRBJ2-7; D gene uncertain. CDR3 sequence reads: CASSPRRPAYEQYF. In nucleotides, the CDR3 is TGTGCCAGCAGCCCCCGTCGCCCGGCCTACGAGCAGTACTTC.